This TCR beta chain was documented in a study of Ad26.COV2.S vaccination and SARS-CoV-2 variants. V lost 6 bases, J lost 5 bases, and 14 bases lay in between. Germline V CDR1 and CDR2: MDHEN, SYDVKM. CDR3 length: 14 amino acids. This table comes from immunoSEQ multiplex PCR, and its TCRdb copy is limited to in-frame clones, with some not included. Of hundreds of thousands of clones in the sample, around nine tenths were seen once. The treatment was: roughly 20 received Ad26.COV2.S at low or high dose, single or two shots; about 5 received placebo; per-sample allocation not given. Sampling occurred on day 63 after the first vaccine or placebo injection.

The material was peripheral blood, obtained in a trial of Ad26.COV2.S vaccine versus placebo. This sequence joins TRBV28 and TRBJ1-5; D call uncertain. The clonotype originates from a person aged 18-65 years who received the Ad26.COV2.S COVID-19 vaccine or a placebo. CDR3 residues: CASSTREGHQPQHF. CDR3 DNA sequence: TGTGCCAGCAGCACCCGGGAAGGGCATCAGCCCCAGCATTTT.